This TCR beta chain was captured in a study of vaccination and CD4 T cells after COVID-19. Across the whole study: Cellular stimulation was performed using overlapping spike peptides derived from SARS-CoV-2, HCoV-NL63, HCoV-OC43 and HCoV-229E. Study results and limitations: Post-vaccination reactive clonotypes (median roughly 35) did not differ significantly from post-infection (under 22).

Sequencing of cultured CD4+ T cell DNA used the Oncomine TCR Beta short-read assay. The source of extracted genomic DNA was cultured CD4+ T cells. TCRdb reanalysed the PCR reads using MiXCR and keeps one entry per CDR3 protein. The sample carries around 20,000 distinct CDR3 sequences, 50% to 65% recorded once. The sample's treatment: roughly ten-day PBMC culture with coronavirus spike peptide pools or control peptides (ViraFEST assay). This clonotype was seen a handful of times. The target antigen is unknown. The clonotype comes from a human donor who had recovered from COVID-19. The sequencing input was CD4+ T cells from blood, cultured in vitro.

The CDR3 sequence: CASNRAGGNTGELFF. CDR3 DNA sequence: TGTGCCAGCAATAGAGCGGGAGGGAACACCGGGGAGCTGTTTTTT. This chain connects TRBV11-2 to TRBJ2-2; 9 positions agree with TRBD2. V lost 7 bases, J lost 1 base, and 4 bases stayed unmatched. There are 15 residues in the CDR3. Germline CDR1 and CDR2: SGHAT and FQNNGV.